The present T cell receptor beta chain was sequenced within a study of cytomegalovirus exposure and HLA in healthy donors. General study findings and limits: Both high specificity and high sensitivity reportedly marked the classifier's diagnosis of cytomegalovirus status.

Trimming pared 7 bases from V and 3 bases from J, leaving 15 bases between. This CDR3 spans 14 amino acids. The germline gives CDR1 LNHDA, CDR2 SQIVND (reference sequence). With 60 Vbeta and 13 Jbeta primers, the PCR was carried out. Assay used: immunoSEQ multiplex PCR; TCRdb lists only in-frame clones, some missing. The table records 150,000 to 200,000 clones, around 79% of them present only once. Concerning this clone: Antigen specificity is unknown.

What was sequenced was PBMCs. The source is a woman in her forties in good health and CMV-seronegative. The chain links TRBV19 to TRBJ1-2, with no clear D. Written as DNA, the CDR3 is TGTGCCAGTACCCACCGGGAGGGCCACTATGGCTACACCTTC. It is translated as CASTHREGHYGYTF.